The present TCR beta chain was sequenced within a study of shared clonotypes between healthy human individuals (dated by TCRdb to the early 2020s). At the level of the whole study: Two women and three men aged 18 to 49 years were included in the cohort. For each donor, CD4 naive and CD4 memory were each given three plates, CD8 naive was given two plates, and CD8 memory was given one plate. The study deeply sequenced blood TCR repertoires of about 5 healthy adults to estimate repertoire size and the extent of clonotype sharing between individuals. Different laboratories and diverse techniques were used to prepare libraries and sequence TCR repertoires, to increase sequencing depth and limit assay-specific biases. Per donor, leukapheresis produced somewhere between about 0.94 and 8.9 billion PBMCs. What the study reported, not specific to this receptor: Even with the large sequencing depth, rarefaction of the sorted-subset datasets indicated that sequencing was incomplete. Compared with non-shared clonotypes, the clonotypes found in all four sorted-subset donors had higher generation probabilities. Only blood was sampled, and tissue TCR repertoires likely differ from those in blood. Naive subsets generally had larger estimated clonotype richness than memory subsets. Based on pairwise subsampling, the degree of clonotype sharing among donors was expected to be affected by sequencing depth. Sharing across several donors was observed for about 5% of naive CD4, about 4% of naive CD8, about 2.3% of memory CD4, and around 0.4% of memory CD8 clonotypes. Because the study included a small number of donors, the genetic and exposure-history diversity represented was limited.

Using the deep immunoSEQ assay, multiplex PCR amplified TCR CDR3 regions from genomic DNA. Extracted genomic DNA from each cell subset was distributed evenly across all wells of several immunoSEQ 96-well plates, and each plate was treated as a replicate. Each replicate PCR for sorted subsets received around 210 ng genomic DNA, equal to roughly 33,000 T cell genomes. Purified libraries were quantified with a Qubit 3.0 fluorometer, sized on a Bioanalyzer 2100, and re-quantified with the KAPA Library Quantification kit. Each immunoSEQ 96-well plate was sequenced on its own single-read 150-cycle Illumina NextSeq 550 flow cell. Per the source publication's procedure: Because the immunoSEQ output held only junctional sequences and lacked quality scores, the filtering could not match the filtering applied to full-length reads. To assign V/J genes and CDR3, sequences were annotated using PyIR, a Python wrapper for IgBLAST v1.9, with IMGT germline references. Reads were removed for weak V/J assignments (E-value above 1e-6), missing CDR3, stop codons, out-of-frame junctions, or ambiguous translated residues. V3J clonotypes were defined as sequences sharing the same inferred V gene, J gene, and CDR3 amino acid sequence. The percentage overlap between two repertoires was calculated by dividing the number of shared unique clonotypes by the size of the smaller repertoire. Richness of each repertoire was evaluated using RTK rarefaction, the Chao1 estimator, and Recon v2.1 estimates of unobserved clonotypes. OLGA was used to compute generation probabilities for all TCRbeta clonotypes that the gDNA method yielded from a handful of donors. The clones in this table, taken by TCRdb from immuneACCESS, are in-frame only. Not every clone is retained; where verified, under half of the shortfall comes from an unresolved V gene, and the cause of the rest is unknown. The D gene and trimming were derived from the DNA, and the V and J assignments and clone size from that table. Here the sample has roughly 2.2 million clones; 85% to 95% occur a single time. The top ten hold around 0.4% of the sample.

Counted from cysteine to phenylalanine, this CDR3 has 13 amino acids. The CDR3 DNA has 39 bases and is translated from base 1. Trimming costs V 0 bases and J 9 bases, and their ends lie 9 bases apart. CDR1 SGHNT and CDR2 YENEEA are derived from the germline V gene. Healthy HIV-negative adults with no recently reported acute infections or vaccinations were included as donors. Every donor was a Caucasian adult living in Nashville, Tennessee, USA. Magnetic negative selection was used to enrich CD4+ T cells, after which naive cells were positively selected on CD45RA and the negative fraction became the memory subset. Blood was collected by leukapheresis, and PBMCs were isolated by Ficoll-Histopaque density gradient centrifugation and then cryopreserved in liquid nitrogen vapor phase. Analytical flow cytometry was used to check the purity and quantity of each magnetically sorted T cell population. Each sorted fraction had its genomic DNA isolated and then quantified by UV absorbance on a Nanodrop 2000c.

In the case of this clone: The target of this receptor is not known. No base-level quality is on record; no much larger clone is a single base apart. The same CDR3 also results from other DNA sequences found in this sample.

This chain joins TRBV11-3 to TRBJ2-1; D gene: possibly TRBD1, on 5 matching bases. Sequenced: naive CD4+ T cells from PBMCs. According to the study, the label for this sample's cell subset or site signals: CD45RA+ positively selected. The sequence was obtained from a man younger than 35 in good health. Some clones in this sample may be carry-over from other donors' samples. The sequenced DNA: TGTGCCAGCAGCTTAGATCGAGACAGTGAGCAGTTCTTC. Translated, it gives CASSLDRDSEQFF.